The present TCR beta chain was sequenced within a study of T cell responses to AZD1222 COVID-19 vaccine. Study findings and constraints: The span of vaccine-associated CD4 TCRs extended across spike, with dominance at 160-218 and 743-854. The study sampled repertoires only after the peak T cell response.

This clone was seen a single time. Antigen: not known. CDR1 SGDLS and CDR2 YYNGEE come from the germline V gene. The V segment lost 4 bases and the J segment 6 bases; nucleotides outside the gene matches: 7. This CDR3 region has 14 residues. Profiled with immunoSEQ multiplex PCR; TCRdb holds only in-frame clones, not every one. The table lists about 130,000 clones, 93% of them singletons. The sequences come from peripheral blood, collected on day 0 of AZD1222 vaccination. The chain joins TRBV9 to TRBJ2-7; 10 bases align to TRBD1. The clonotype was recovered from an adult in good health. The CDR3 region is CASSPRQGAGEQYF. In DNA, the CDR3 is TGTGCCAGCAGCCCGAGACAGGGGGCCGGCGAGCAGTACTTC.